This TCR beta chain appears in the sequencing data of a study of vaccination and CD4 T cells after COVID-19. About the research overall: Post-vaccination specimens were collected at a median of roughly 69 days following dose two (range 14 to 241). Broader study findings: Median numbers of SARS-CoV-2-reactive clonotypes increased from 21 to 38 (not a significant change). In convalescent patients, 304 of 307 vaccine-specific clones were mono-reactive for SARS-CoV-2 spike. Investigators enrolled relatively few convalescent patients and included no early post-infection timepoints.

This clonotype was seen more than once but under ten times. Antigen specificity is unknown. This CDR3 comprises 15 residues. The germline gives CDR1 LNHDA, CDR2 SQIVND (reference sequence). V dropped 4 bases and J dropped 7 bases, with 17 bases sitting between them. TCRdb ran MiXCR on the PCR reads and lists one entry per CDR3 protein. In the table there are tens of thousands of distinct CDR3 sequences, approximately 57% of which are singletons. The TCR sequence derives from a human donor who had recovered from COVID-19. The sample consisted of CD4+ T cells from blood, taken before SARS-CoV-2 vaccination. V usage is TRBV19 and J usage is TRBJ1-5; D possibly corresponds to TRBD1 (5 bases). CDR3 nucleotide sequence: TGTGCCAGTAGTAGTCCGGGACGGGTAGACCAGCCCCAGCATTTT. It encodes CASSSPGRVDQPQHF.